Included here is one T cell receptor (beta chain) sequence, with context. This entry is derived from a study of blood T cell repertoires in COVID-19. Study overall: Sources were T cells, B-cell-depleted T cells, or PBMCs; the material itself was cDNA or gDNA.

Measured with immunoSEQ multiplex PCR; TCRdb has only the in-frame clones, and not every one. This sample has 150,000 to 200,000 clones, with approximately 83% found just once. The sequenced material came from peripheral blood. This clonotype originated in a man between 60 and 75 years old with acute or convalescent COVID-19.

The CDR3 here is CASSLGTGRNTIYF. DNA of the CDR3: TGTGCCAGCAGTCTCGGGACAGGGAGAAACACCATATATTTT. The rearrangement uses TRBV28 and TRBJ1-3, with TRBD1 identical over 9 bases. From germline, CDR1 is MDHEN and CDR2 SYDVKM. This CDR3 contains 14 residues. Germline trimming cut 5 bases from V and 5 bases from J; bases unmatched to any gene: 4.